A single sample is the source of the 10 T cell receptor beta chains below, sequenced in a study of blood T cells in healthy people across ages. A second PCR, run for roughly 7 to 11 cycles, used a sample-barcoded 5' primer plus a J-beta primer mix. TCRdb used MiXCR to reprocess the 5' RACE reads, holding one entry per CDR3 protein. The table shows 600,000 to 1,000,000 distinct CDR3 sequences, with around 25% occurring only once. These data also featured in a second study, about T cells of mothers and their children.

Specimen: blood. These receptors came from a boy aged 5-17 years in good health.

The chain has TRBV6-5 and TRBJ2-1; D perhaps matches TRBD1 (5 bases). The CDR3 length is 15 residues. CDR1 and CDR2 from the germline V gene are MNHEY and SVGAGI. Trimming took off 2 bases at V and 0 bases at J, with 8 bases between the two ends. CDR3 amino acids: CASSYGADSYNEQFF. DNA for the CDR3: TGTGCCAGCAGTTACGGGGCAGACTCCTACAATGAGCAGTTCTTC.

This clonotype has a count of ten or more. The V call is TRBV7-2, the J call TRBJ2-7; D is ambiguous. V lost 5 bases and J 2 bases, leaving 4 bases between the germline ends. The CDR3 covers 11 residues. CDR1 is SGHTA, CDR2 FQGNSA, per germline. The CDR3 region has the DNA TGTGCCAGCAGCGAAACCTACGAGCAGTACTTC. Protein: CASSETYEQYF.

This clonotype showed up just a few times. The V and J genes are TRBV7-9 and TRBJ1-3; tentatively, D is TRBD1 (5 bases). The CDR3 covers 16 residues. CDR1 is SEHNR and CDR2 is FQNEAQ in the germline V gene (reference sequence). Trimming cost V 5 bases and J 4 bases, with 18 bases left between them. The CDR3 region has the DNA TGTGCCAGCAGCCAGCCGGGCAGGGTATCAGGAAACACCATATATTTT. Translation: CASSQPGRVSGNTIYF.

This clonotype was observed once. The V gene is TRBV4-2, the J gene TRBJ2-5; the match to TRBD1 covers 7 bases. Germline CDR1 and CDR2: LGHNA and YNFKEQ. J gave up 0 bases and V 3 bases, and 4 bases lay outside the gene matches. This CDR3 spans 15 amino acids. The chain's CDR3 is CASSHSTGYQETQYF. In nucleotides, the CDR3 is TGTGCCAGCAGCCACTCGACAGGGTACCAAGAGACCCAGTACTTC.

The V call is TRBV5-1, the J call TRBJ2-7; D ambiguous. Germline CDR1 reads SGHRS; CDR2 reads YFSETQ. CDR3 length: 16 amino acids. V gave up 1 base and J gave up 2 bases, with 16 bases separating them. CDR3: CASSLPSLGPTYEQYF. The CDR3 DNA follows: TGCGCCAGCAGCTTGCCCTCACTCGGACCCACCTACGAGCAGTACTTC.

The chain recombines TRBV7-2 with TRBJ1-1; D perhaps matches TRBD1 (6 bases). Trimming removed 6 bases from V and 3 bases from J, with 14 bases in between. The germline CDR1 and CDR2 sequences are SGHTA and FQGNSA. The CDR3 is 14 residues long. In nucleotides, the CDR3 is TGTGCCAGCAGTTGGACAAGGGGGTACACTGAAGCTTTCTTT. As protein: CASSWTRGYTEAFF.

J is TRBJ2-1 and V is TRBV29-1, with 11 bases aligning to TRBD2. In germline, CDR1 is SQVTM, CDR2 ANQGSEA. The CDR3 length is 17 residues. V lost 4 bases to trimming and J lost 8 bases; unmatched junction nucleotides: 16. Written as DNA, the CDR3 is TGCAGCGTTGTAGTATCGCTAGCGGGGGGCATCGGGGATGAGCAGTTCTTC. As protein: CSVVVSLAGGIGDEQFF.

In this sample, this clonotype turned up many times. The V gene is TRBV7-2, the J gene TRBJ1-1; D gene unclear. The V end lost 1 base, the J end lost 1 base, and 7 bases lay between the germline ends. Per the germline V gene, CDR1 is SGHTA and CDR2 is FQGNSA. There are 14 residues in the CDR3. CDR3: CASSLVAGNTEAFF. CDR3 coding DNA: TGTGCCAGCAGCTTAGTGGCGGGGAACACTGAAGCTTTCTTT.

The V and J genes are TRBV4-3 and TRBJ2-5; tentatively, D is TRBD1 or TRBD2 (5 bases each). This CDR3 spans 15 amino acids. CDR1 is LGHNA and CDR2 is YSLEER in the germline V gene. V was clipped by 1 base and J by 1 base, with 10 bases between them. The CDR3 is CASSQGVGTQETQYF. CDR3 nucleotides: TGCGCCAGCAGCCAAGGCGTGGGGACCCAAGAGACCCAGTACTTC.

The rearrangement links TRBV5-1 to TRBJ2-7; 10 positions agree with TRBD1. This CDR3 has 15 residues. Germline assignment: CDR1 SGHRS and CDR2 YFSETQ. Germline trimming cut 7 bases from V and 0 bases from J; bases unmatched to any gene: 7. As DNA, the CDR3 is TGCGCCAGCTCCCGAGGGACAGGGGCCTCCTACGAGCAGTACTTC. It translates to CASSRGTGASYEQYF.